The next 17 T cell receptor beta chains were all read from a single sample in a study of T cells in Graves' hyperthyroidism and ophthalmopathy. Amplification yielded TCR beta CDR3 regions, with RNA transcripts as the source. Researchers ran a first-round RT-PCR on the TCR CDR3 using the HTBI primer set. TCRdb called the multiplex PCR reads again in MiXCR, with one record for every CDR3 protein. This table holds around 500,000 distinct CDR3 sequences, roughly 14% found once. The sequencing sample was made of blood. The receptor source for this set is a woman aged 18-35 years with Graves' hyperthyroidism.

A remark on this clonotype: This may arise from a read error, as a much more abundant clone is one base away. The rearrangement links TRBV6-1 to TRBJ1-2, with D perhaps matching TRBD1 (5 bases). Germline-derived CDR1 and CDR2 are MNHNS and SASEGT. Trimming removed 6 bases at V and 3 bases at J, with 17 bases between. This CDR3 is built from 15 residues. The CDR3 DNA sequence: TGTGCCAGCAGGGATATGTGGGGCAGATACTATGGCTACACCTTC. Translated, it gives CASRDMWGRYYGYTF.

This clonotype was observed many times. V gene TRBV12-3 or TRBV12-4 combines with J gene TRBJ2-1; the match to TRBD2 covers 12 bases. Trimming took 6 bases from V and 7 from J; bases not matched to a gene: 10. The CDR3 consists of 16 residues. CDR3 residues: CASSFGGLAGLNEQFF. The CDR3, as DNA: TGTGCCAGCAGCTTCGGTGGACTAGCGGGACTTAATGAGCAGTTCTTC.

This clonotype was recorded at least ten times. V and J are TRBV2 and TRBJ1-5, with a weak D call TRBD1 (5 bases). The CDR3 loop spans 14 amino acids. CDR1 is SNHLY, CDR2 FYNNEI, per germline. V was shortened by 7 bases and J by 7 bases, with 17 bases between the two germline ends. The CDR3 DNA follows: TGTGCCAGCAACGCGGGACGATTGGGACAGCCCCAGCATTTT. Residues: CASNAGRLGQPQHF.

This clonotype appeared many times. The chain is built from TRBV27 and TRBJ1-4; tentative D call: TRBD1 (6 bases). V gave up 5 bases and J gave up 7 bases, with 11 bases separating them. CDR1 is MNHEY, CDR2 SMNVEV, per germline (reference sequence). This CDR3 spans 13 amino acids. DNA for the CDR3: TGTGCCAGCAGTAGGGGACAAGGTGAAAAACTGTTTTTT. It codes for CASSRGQGEKLFF. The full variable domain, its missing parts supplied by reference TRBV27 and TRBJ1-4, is EAQVTQNPRYLITVTGKKLTVTCSQNMNHEYMSWYRQDPGLGLRQIYYSMNVEVTDKGDVPEGYKVSRKEKRNFPLILESPSPNQTSLYFCASSRGQGEKLFFGSGTQLSVL.

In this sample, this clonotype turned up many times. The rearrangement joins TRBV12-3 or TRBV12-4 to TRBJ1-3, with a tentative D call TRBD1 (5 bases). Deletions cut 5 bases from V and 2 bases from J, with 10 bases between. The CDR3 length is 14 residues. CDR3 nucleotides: TGTGCCAGCAGTCCGGGGACGGCTGGAAACACCATATATTTT. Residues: CASSPGTAGNTIYF.

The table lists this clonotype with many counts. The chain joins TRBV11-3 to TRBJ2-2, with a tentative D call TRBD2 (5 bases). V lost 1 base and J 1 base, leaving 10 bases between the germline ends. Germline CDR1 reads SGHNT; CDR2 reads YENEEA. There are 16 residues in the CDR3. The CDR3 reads CASSLGGSLNTGELFF. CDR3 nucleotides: TGTGCCAGCAGCTTAGGAGGGTCATTGAACACCGGGGAGCTGTTTTTT.

The CDR3 protein is CASSHPGHSYEQYF. For the CDR3, the DNA is TGCGCCAGCAGCCACCCGGGCCACTCCTACGAGCAGTACTTC. The rearrangement uses TRBV4-1 and TRBJ2-7; D is unclear. The CDR3 is 14 residues long. In germline, CDR1 is MGHRA, CDR2 YSYEKL. Between the trimmed V and J ends, which lost 3 bases and 0 bases, there was a span of 9 bases.

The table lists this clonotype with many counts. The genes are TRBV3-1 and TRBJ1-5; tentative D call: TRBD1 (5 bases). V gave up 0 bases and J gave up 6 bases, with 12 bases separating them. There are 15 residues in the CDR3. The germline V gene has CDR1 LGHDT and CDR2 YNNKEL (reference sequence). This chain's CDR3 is CASSQDGGTPQPQHF. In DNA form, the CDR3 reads TGTGCCAGCAGCCAAGATGGGGGAACTCCTCAGCCCCAGCATTTT.

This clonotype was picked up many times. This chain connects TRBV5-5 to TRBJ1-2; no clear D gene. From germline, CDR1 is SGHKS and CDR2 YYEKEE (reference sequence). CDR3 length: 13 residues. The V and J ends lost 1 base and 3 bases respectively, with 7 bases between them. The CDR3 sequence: CASSLNSDYGYTF. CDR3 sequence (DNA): TGTGCCAGCAGCTTGAACAGCGACTATGGCTACACCTTC.

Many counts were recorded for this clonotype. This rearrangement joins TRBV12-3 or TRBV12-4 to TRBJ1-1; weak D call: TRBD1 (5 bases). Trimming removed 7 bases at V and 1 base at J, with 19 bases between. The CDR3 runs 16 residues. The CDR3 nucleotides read TGTGCCAGCATGGAGAGGCAGGGCGTCTGGAACACTGAAGCTTTCTTT. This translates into CASMERQGVWNTEAFF.

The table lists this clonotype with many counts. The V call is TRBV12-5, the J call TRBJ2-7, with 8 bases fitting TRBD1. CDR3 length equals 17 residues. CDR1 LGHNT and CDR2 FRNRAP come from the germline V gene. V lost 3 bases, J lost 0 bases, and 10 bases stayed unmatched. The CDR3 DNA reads TGTGCTAGTGGTTTCCTGTTAGGGGACAGGTCCTCCTACGAGCAGTACTTC. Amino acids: CASGFLLGDRSSYEQYF.

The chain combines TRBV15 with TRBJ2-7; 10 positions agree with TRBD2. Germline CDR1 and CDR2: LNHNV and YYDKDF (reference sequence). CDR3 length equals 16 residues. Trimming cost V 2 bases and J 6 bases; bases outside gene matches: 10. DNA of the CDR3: TGTGCCACCAGCAGAAGCCTTAGCGGGAGGAGTGGCGAGCAGTACTTC. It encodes CATSRSLSGRSGEQYF. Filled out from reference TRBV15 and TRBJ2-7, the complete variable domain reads DAMVIQNPRYQVTQFGKPVTLSCSQTLNHNVMYWYQQKSSQAPKLLFHYYDKDFNNEADTPDNFQSRRPNTSFCFLDIRSPGLGDTAMYLCATSRSLSGRSGEQYFGPGTRLTVT.

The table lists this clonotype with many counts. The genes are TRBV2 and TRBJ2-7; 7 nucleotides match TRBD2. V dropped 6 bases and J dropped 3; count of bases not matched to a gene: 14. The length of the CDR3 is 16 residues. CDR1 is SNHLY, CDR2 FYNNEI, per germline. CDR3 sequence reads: CASREPGASGLYEQYF. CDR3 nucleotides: TGTGCCAGCAGGGAGCCTGGGGCTAGCGGACTCTACGAGCAGTACTTC.

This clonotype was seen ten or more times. Written as DNA, the CDR3 is TGTGCCAGCAGTTTAAGGGTATCTGGGGCCAACGTCCTGACTTTC. Amino acid sequence: CASSLRVSGANVLTF. This chain uses TRBV12-3 or TRBV12-4 with TRBJ2-6; no reliable D call. The CDR3 length is 15 residues. V lost 2 bases to trimming and J lost 1 base, with 6 bases between them.

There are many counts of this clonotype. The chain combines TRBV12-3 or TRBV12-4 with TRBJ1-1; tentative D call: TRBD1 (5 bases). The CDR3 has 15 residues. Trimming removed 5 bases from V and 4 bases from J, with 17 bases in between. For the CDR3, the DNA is TGTGCCAGCAGTCCCCAAGTTGGGGGGTTCACTGAAGCTTTCTTT. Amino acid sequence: CASSPQVGGFTEAFF.

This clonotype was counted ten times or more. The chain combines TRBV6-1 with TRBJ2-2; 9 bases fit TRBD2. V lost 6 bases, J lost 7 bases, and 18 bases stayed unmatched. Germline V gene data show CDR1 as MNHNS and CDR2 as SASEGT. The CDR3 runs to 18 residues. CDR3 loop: CASSYWYRGTSKDGELFF. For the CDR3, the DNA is TGTGCCAGCAGCTACTGGTACCGAGGGACTAGCAAGGACGGGGAGCTGTTTTTT.

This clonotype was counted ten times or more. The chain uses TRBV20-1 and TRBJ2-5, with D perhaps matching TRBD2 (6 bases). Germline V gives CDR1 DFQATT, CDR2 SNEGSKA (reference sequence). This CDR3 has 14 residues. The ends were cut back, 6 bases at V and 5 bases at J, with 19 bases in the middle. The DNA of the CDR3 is TGCAGTGCAAACCCAGCGGGCCCCCGGGAGACCCAGTACTTC. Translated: CSANPAGPRETQYF.